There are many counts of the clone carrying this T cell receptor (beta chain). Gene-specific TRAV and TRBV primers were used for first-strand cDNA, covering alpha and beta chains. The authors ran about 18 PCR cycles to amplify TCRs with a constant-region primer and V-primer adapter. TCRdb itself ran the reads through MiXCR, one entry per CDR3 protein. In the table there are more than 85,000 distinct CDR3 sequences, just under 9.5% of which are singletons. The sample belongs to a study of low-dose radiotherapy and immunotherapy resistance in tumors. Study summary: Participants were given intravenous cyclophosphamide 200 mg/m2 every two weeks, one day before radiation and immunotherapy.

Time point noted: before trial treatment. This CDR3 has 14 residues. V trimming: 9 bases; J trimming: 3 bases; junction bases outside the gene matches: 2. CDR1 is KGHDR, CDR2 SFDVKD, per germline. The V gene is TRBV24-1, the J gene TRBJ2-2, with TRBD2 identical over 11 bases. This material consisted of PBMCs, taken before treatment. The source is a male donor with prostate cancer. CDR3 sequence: CATGTSGYTGELFF. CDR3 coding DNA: TGTGCCACCGGGACTAGCGGTTACACCGGGGAGCTGTTTTTT.